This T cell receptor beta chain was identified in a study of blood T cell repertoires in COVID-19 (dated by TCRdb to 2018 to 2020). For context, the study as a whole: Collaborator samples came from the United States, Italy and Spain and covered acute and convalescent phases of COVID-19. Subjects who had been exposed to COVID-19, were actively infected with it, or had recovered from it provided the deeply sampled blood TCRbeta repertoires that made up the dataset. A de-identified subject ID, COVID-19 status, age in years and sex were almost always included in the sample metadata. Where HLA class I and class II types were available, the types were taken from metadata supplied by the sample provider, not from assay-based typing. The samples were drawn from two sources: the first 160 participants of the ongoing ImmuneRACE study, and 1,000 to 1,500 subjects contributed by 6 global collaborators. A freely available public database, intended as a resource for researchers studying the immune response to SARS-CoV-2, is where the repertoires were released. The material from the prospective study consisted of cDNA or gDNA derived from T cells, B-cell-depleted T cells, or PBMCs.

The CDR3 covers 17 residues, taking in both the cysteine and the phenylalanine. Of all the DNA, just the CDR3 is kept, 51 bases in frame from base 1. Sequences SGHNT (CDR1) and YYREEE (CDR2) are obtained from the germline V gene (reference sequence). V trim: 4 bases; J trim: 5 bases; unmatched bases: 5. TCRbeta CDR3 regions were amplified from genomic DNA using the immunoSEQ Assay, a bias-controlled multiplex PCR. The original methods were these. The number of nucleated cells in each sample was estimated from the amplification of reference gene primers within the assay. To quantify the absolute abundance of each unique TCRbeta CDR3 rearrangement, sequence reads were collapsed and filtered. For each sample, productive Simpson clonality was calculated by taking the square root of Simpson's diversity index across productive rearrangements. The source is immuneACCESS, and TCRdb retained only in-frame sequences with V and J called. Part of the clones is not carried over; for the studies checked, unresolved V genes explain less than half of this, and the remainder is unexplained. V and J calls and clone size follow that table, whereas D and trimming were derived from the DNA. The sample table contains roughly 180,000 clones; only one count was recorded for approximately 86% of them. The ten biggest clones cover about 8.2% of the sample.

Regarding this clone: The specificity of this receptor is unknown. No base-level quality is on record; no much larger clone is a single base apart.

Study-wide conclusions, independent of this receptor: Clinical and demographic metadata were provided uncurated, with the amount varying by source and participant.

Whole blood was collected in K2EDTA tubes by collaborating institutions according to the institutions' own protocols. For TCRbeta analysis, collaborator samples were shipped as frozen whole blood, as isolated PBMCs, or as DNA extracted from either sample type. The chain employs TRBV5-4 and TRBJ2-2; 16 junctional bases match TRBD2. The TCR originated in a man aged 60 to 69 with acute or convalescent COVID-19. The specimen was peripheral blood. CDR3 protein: CASSRGLAGGWTGELFF. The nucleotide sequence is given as TGTGCCAGCAGCCGGGGACTAGCGGGAGGGTGGACCGGGGAGCTGTTTTTT.